The 28 T cell receptor beta chains below come from one sample, sequenced in a study of CD8 T cells in ankylosing spondylitis. One entry per CDR3 protein, called by TCRdb with MiXCR from the 5' RACE reads. The sample includes roughly 260,000 distinct CDR3 sequences, approximately 20% of them seen just once. Sample: blood, either unsorted or a sorted T cell fraction (not recorded which). All receptors derive from a male donor with ankylosing spondylitis or in good health (not recorded which).

The rearrangement uses TRBV5-1 and TRBJ2-2; possible D gene TRBD2, 5 bases. Germline V gene lookup returns CDR1 SGHRS and CDR2 YFSETQ. V was pared by 4 bases and J by 4 bases, with 14 bases between. This CDR3 spans 15 amino acids. CDR3 protein: CASSLPLVGTGELFF. CDR3 DNA: TGCGCCAGCAGCCTCCCACTAGTGGGCACCGGGGAGCTGTTTTTT.

The chain couples TRBV20-1 to TRBJ2-7, with D maybe TRBD2 (6 bases). V was trimmed by 3 bases and J by 0 bases, leaving 9 bases between them. The CDR3 is 13 residues long. CDR1 and CDR2 from the germline V gene are DFQATT and SNEGSKA (reference sequence). The CDR3 reads CSASASASYEQYV. The CDR3 bases are TGCAGTGCTAGTGCTAGCGCCTCCTACGAGCAGTACGTC.

This chain uses TRBV11-2 with TRBJ1-1; the match to TRBD1 covers 8 bases. The CDR3 runs to 12 residues. Germline V gives CDR1 SGHAT, CDR2 FQNNGV. J gave up 5 bases and V 5 bases, and 1 base lay outside the gene matches. The CDR3 DNA follows: TGTGCCAGCAGCCACAGGGGGACTGAAGCTTTCTTT. This translates into CASSHRGTEAFF.

The chain recombines TRBV6-5 with TRBJ2-2; 10 bases agree with TRBD1. V shed 0 bases, J shed 9 bases, and the junction held 7 bases outside the gene matches. Germline V CDR1 and CDR2: MNHEY, SVGAGI. This CDR3 region has 16 residues. CDR3 sequence reads: CASSYSRGQGFRELFF. The CDR3 nucleotides are TGTGCCAGCAGTTACTCGAGGGGACAGGGGTTCAGGGAGCTGTTTTTT.

This clonotype came up a few times. The chain has TRBV28 and TRBJ1-5; 8 bases agree with TRBD1. Trimming cost V 3 bases and J 7 bases; bases outside gene matches: 5. Per germline, CDR1 MDHEN and CDR2 SYDVKM. The CDR3 has 14 amino acids. The chain's CDR3 is CASSFTQGGQPQHF. The CDR3 region has the DNA TGTGCCAGCAGTTTCACACAGGGGGGCCAGCCCCAGCATTTT.

The CDR3, as DNA: TGCGCCAGCAGCTTCTCCGGGACAGTGAACACTGAAGCTTTCTTT. It codes for CASSFSGTVNTEAFF. V and J are TRBV5-1 and TRBJ1-1, with 7 bases lining up with TRBD1. CDR1 and CDR2 from the germline V gene are SGHRS and YFSETQ. Trimming cost V 2 bases and J 0 bases; bases outside gene matches: 4. The CDR3 spans 15 residues.

The genes are TRBV27 and TRBJ2-2; tentative D call: TRBD2 (6 bases). V lost 3 bases, J lost 6 bases, and 14 bases lay in between. Per the germline V gene, CDR1 is MNHEY and CDR2 is SMNVEV (reference sequence). The length of the CDR3 is 15 residues. In DNA, the CDR3 is TGTGCCAGCAGTTTTGCTGGGGGGAAGGCCGGGGAGCTGTTTTTT. Encoded protein: CASSFAGGKAGELFF.

The chain links TRBV3-1 to TRBJ2-3; 11 bases map to TRBD2. This CDR3 has 16 residues. CDR1 is LGHDT, CDR2 YNNKEL, per germline (reference sequence). V trimming: 2 bases; J trimming: 6 bases; junction bases outside the gene matches: 7. CDR3 amino acids: CASSQRPSGGQDTQYF. For the CDR3, the DNA is TGTGCCAGCAGCCAACGTCCTAGCGGGGGGCAGGATACGCAGTATTTT.

The chain recombines TRBV6-1 with TRBJ2-7; D is possibly TRBD1 (6 bases). V was trimmed by 6 bases and J by 0 bases, leaving 15 bases between them. Germline values: CDR1 MNHNS, CDR2 SASEGT. The CDR3 is made up of 15 amino acids. The CDR3 bases are TGTGCCAGCAGGTCAACCAGGGGAAGCTCCTACGAGCAGTACGTC. Translated: CASRSTRGSSYEQYV.

The chain is built from TRBV9 and TRBJ2-3; TRBD1 or TRBD2 may be the D gene (6 bases each). Trimming took 3 bases from V and 5 from J, leaving 19 bases between them. The CDR3 extends over 16 amino acids. Germline loops: CDR1 SGDLS, CDR2 YYNGEE. CDR3 coding DNA: TGTGCCAGCAGCGCCAGGGCCGGGGGCAGTCAAGATACGCAGTATTTT. The encoded protein is CASSARAGGSQDTQYF.

V and J are TRBV29-1 and TRBJ1-2; possible D gene TRBD1, 6 bases. Trimming cost V 1 base and J 8 bases, with 14 bases left between them. Germline assignment: CDR1 SQVTM and CDR2 ANQGSEA. The CDR3 covers 13 residues. The CDR3 here is CSVEVYRDVGYTF. The CDR3 DNA reads as TGCAGCGTTGAAGTGTACAGGGACGTCGGCTACACCTTC.

This clonotype was found many times. The chain combines TRBV28 with TRBJ2-3; 11 nucleotides line up with TRBD2. V dropped 5 bases and J dropped 0; count of bases not matched to a gene: 10. Germline loops: CDR1 MDHEN, CDR2 SYDVKM. This CDR3 is built from 18 residues. The CDR3 is CASSPYSSGGPSTDTQYF. The DNA for the CDR3 is TGTGCCAGCAGTCCCTACTCTAGCGGGGGGCCTAGCACAGATACGCAGTATTTT.

The chain couples TRBV5-1 to TRBJ2-6; no definite D call. The CDR3 contains 15 residues. CDR1 is SGHRS and CDR2 is YFSETQ in the germline V gene. The V and J ends lost 0 bases and 2 bases respectively, with 6 bases between them. CDR3 protein: CASSLEVTGANVLTF. CDR3 coding DNA: TGCGCCAGCAGCTTGGAAGTTACTGGGGCCAACGTCCTGACTTTC.

V and J are TRBV28 and TRBJ1-2; 9 bases fit TRBD1. Trimming removed 6 bases from V and 5 bases from J; junction bases left unmatched: 7. CDR3 length: 14 amino acids. Germline CDR1 MDHEN, CDR2 SYDVKM. The CDR3 sequence: CASRTTGGAYGYTF. The CDR3 DNA sequence: TGTGCCAGCAGAACAACAGGGGGCGCGTATGGCTACACCTTC.

This clonotype appeared a few times. The V and J genes are TRBV29-1 and TRBJ2-7; D is perhaps TRBD2 (6 bases). CDR1 and CDR2 from the germline V gene are SQVTM and ANQGSEA. The CDR3 has 13 amino acids. With 4 bases removed from V and 2 bases from J, the gap between germline ends came to 12 bases. CDR3 in DNA: TGCAGCGTTGTTCAGGACTACACCTACGAGCAGTACGTC. Its protein is CSVVQDYTYEQYV.

The chain employs TRBV7-6 and TRBJ2-3; TRBD1 matches 8 bases. CDR3 size: 16 residues. J was trimmed by 6 bases and V by 0 bases; bases with no gene match: 8. The germline CDR1 and CDR2 sequences are SGHVS and FNYEAQ. The CDR3 region is CASSLASGTGLDTQYF. CDR3 bases: TGTGCCAGCAGCTTAGCCTCCGGGACAGGCCTGGATACGCAGTATTTT.

The chain combines TRBV5-1 with TRBJ2-7, with D unresolved. Germline V CDR1 and CDR2: SGHRS, YFSETQ. CDR3 length: 13 residues. The V and J ends lost 1 base and 4 bases respectively, with 9 bases between them. CDR3 nucleotides: TGCGCCAGCAGCTTGTATCCGGGTTACGAGCAGTACGTC. Translation gives CASSLYPGYEQYV.

This clonotype was seen a handful of times. The V and J genes are TRBV5-1 and TRBJ2-3, with a possible D match to TRBD1 (6 bases). CDR3 length equals 15 residues. The V gene's germline CDR1 is SGHRS and CDR2 YFSETQ. V shed 0 bases and J shed 9 bases, with 17 bases lying between them. The chain's CDR3 is CASSLGDKERATQYF. The CDR3 coding sequence is TGCGCCAGCAGCTTGGGGGACAAGGAAAGGGCGACGCAGTATTTT. Based on the CDR3 plus reference TRBV5-1 and TRBJ2-3, the full variable domain is KAGVTQTPRYLIKTRGQQVTLSCSPISGHRSVSWYQQTPGQGLQFLFEYFSETQRNKGNFPGRFSGRQFSNSRSEMNVSTLELGDSALYLCASSLGDKERATQYFGPGTRLTVL.

This clonotype showed up just a few times. CDR3 sequence reads: CASSPLGQGGHNEQFF. CDR3 nucleotides: TGTGCCAGCTCACCCCTTGGACAGGGGGGACACAATGAGCAGTTCTTC. The J gene is TRBJ2-1, the V gene TRBV18, with 10 bases fitting TRBD1. Trimming at V came to 3 bases and at J to 5 bases, leaving 7 bases not matched to a gene. Germline assignment: CDR1 KGHSH and CDR2 LQKENI. CDR3 length: 16 residues.

This clonotype was seen more than once but under ten times. The chain employs TRBV3-1 and TRBJ2-2, with 8 bases matching TRBD2. V gave up 4 bases and J gave up 6 bases; unmatched junction bases: 10. This CDR3 is built from 16 residues. Germline V CDR1 and CDR2: LGHDT, YNNKEL (reference sequence). The CDR3 sequence: CASSPTGGLAAGELFF. CDR3 in DNA: TGTGCCAGCAGCCCGACGGGAGGACTAGCAGCCGGGGAGCTGTTTTTT.

The chain carries TRBV5-4 and TRBJ1-2, with a tentative D call TRBD1 (5 bases). V was trimmed by 10 bases and J by 7 bases, leaving 17 bases between them. The CDR3 is 12 residues long. Germline assignment: CDR1 SGHNT and CDR2 YYREEE (reference sequence). CDR3 in amino acids: CALKQDQTGYTF. For the CDR3, the DNA is TGTGCCCTCAAACAGGATCAGACTGGCTACACCTTC.

This clonotype was observed a handful of times. The CDR3, as DNA: TGTGCCAGCAGTCGTCCGACAGGGTCGGGGCAGCCCCAGCATTTT. It translates to CASSRPTGSGQPQHF. This chain joins TRBV12-3 or TRBV12-4 and TRBJ1-5; 7 bases fit TRBD1. The junction had 11 bases not matched to a gene; V was cut back by 5 bases and J by 7 bases. This CDR3 contains 15 residues.

The chain employs TRBV11-2 and TRBJ2-3; 15 positions agree with TRBD2. Germline CDR1 is SGHAT and CDR2 is FQNNGV. There are 18 residues in the CDR3. V trimming: 5 bases; J trimming: 0 bases; junction bases outside the gene matches: 6. CDR3 sequence reads: CASSLFGTSGGSTDTQYF. In nucleotides, the CDR3 is TGTGCCAGCAGCCTATTCGGGACTAGCGGGGGGAGCACAGATACGCAGTATTTT.

At least ten counts were recorded for this clonotype. The CDR3 here is CAILSDNEQFF. The CDR3 region has the DNA TGTGCCATCTTGAGTGACAATGAGCAGTTCTTC. This chain uses TRBV10-3 with TRBJ2-1; D remains ambiguous. Trimming took off 8 bases at V and 5 bases at J, with 7 bases between the two ends. CDR3 size: 11 residues. Germline V gene lookup returns CDR1 ENHRY and CDR2 SYGVKD.

This clonotype was seen more than once but under ten times. The chain links TRBV29-1 to TRBJ2-7; possible D gene TRBD1, 6 bases. There are 11 residues in the CDR3. Trimming cost V 6 bases and J 4 bases, with 10 bases left between them. CDR1 and CDR2 from the germline V gene are SQVTM and ANQGSEA. CDR3 sequence: CSVKQGYEQYV. The CDR3, as DNA: TGCAGCGTGAAACAGGGTTACGAGCAGTACGTC.

This clonotype showed up many times. This sequence joins TRBV29-1 and TRBJ2-3, with D possibly being TRBD1 or TRBD2 (6 bases each). V was clipped by 7 bases and J by 1 base, with 15 bases between them. Germline CDR1 and CDR2: SQVTM and ANQGSEA. This CDR3 has 14 residues. This CDR3 is CSGRDTTRTDTQYF. DNA for the CDR3: TGCAGCGGGAGGGACACCACCCGCACAGATACGCAGTATTTT.

J is TRBJ2-1 and V is TRBV15; 10 bases match TRBD2. From germline, CDR1 is LNHNV and CDR2 YYDKDF (reference sequence). The CDR3 runs 15 residues. Germline trimming cut 0 bases from V and 9 bases from J; bases unmatched to any gene: 5. CDR3 DNA: TGTGCCACCAGCAGAGACCAAACTAGCGGGGTTGAGCAGTTCTTC. Its protein is CATSRDQTSGVEQFF.

The gene calls are TRBV20-1 and TRBJ2-3, with 10 bases lining up with TRBD2. V trimming: 6 bases; J trimming: 0 bases; junction bases outside the gene matches: 18. The V gene's germline CDR1 is DFQATT and CDR2 SNEGSKA (reference sequence). This CDR3 is built from 19 residues. CDR3 protein: CSADGGSGRQITSTDTQYF. CDR3 DNA: TGCAGTGCCGATGGGGGTAGCGGGAGGCAGATTACTAGCACAGATACGCAGTATTTT.